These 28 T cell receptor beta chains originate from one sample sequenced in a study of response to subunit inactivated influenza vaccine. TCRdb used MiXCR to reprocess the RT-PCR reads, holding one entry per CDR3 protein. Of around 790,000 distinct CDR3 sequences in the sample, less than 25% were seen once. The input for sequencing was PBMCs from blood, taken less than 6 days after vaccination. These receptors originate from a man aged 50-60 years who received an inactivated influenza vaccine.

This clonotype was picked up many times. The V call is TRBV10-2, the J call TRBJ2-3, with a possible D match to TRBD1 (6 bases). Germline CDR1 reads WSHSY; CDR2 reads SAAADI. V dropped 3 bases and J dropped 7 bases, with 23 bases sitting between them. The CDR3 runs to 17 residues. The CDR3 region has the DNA TGCGCCAGCAGTGACTTCTGGATCCAGGGGTTGAAGAATACGCAGTATTTT. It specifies CASSDFWIQGLKNTQYF.

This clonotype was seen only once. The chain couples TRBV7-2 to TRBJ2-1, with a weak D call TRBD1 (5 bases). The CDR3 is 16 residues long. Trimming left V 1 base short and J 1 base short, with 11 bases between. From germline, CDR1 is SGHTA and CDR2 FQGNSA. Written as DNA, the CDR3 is TGTGCCAGCAGCTTAGAAGGGGCCCGATCCTACAATGAGCAGTTCTTC. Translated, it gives CASSLEGARSYNEQFF.

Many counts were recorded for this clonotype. The CDR3 loop reads CSVESRLAETQYF. The CDR3 DNA reads as TGCAGCGTTGAAAGCCGGCTAGCCGAGACCCAGTACTTC. The chain employs TRBV29-1 and TRBJ2-5, with D possibly being TRBD2 (5 bases). CDR1 and CDR2 (germline): SQVTM, ANQGSEA. Trimming shortened V by 2 bases and J by 5 bases, and 12 bases separated the two germline ends. The CDR3 length is 13 residues.

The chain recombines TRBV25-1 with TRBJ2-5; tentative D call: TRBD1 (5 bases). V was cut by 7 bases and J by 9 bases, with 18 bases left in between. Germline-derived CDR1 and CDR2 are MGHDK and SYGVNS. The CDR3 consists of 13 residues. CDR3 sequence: CASTHSPQGSQYF. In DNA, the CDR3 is TGTGCCAGCACTCACTCCCCCCAGGGATCCCAGTACTTC. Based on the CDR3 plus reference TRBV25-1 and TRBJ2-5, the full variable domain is EADIYQTPRYLVIGTGKKITLECSQTMGHDKMYWYQQDPGMELHLIHYSYGVNSTEKGDLSSESTVSRIRTEHFPLTLESARPSHTSQYLCASTHSPQGSQYFGPGTRLLVL.

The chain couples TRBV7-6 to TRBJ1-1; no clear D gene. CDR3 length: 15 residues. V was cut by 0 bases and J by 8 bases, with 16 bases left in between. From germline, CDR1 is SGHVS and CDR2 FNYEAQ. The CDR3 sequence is CASSLAPGVETEAFF. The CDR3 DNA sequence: TGTGCCAGCAGCTTAGCGCCGGGTGTGGAGACCGAAGCTTTCTTT.

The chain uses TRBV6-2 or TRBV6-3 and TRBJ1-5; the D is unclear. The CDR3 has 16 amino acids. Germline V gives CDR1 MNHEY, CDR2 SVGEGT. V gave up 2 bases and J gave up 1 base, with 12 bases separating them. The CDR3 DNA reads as TGTGCCAGCAGTTACCGTACGACAAGAAGCAATCAGCCCCAGCATTTT. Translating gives CASSYRTTRSNQPQHF.

The CDR3 bases are TGCAGTGCTAATCGGCGGGGGGGCCGCGATACGCAGTATTTT. Its translation: CSANRRGGRDTQYF. V gene TRBV20-1 combines with J gene TRBJ2-3; 9 bases match TRBD2. Losses at the gene ends were 4 bases for V and 6 bases for J; bases not matched to a gene: 8. Germline-derived CDR1 and CDR2 are DFQATT and SNEGSKA (reference sequence). CDR3 size: 14 residues.

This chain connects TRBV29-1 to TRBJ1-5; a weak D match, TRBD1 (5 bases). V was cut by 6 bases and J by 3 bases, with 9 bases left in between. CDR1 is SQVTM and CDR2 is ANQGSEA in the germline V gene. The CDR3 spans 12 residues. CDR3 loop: CSVGQFNQPQHF. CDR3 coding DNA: TGCAGCGTAGGACAATTCAATCAGCCCCAGCATTTT.

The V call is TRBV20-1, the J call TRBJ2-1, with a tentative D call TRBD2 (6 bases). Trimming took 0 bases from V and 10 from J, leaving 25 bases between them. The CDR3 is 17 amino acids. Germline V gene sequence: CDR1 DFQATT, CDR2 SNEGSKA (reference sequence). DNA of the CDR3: TGCAGTGCTAGAGATCCGGGGACTCCCACCTGGGTGAGGGAGCAGTTCTTC. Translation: CSARDPGTPTWVREQFF.

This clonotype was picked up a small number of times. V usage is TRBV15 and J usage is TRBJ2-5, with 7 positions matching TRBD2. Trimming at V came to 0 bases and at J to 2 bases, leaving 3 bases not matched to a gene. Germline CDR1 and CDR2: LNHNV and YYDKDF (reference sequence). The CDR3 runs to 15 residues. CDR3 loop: CATSRDRGGQETQYF. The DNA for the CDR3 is TGTGCCACCAGCAGAGATCGGGGAGGGCAAGAGACCCAGTACTTC.

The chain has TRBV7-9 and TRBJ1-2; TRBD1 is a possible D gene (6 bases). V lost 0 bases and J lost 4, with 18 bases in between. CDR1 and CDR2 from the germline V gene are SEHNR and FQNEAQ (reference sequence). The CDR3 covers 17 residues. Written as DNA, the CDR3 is TGTGCCAGCAGCTTAGCGCTAGACAGGACCTATGGCTATGGCTACACCTTC. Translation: CASSLALDRTYGYGYTF.

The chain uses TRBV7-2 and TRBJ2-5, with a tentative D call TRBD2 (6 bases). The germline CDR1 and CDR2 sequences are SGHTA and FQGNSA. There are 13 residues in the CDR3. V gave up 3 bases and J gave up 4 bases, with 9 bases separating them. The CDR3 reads CASSFWGGETQYF. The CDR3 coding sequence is TGTGCCAGCAGCTTTTGGGGAGGAGAGACCCAGTACTTC.

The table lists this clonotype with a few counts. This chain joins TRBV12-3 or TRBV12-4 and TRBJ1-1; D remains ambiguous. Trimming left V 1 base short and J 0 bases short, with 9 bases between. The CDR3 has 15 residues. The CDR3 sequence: CASSLEARLNTEAFF. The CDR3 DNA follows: TGTGCCAGCAGTTTAGAGGCCAGATTGAACACTGAAGCTTTCTTT.

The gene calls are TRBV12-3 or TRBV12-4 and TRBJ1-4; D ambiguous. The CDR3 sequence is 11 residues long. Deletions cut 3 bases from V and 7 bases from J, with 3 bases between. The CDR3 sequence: CASSFGEKLFF. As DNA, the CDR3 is TGTGCCAGCAGTTTCGGTGAAAAACTGTTTTTT.

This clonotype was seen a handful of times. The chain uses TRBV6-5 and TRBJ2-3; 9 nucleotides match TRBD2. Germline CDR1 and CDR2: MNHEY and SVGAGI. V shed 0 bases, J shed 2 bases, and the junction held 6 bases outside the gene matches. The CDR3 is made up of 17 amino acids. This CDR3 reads CASSYSNSGSITDTQYF. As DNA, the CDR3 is TGTGCCAGCAGTTACTCGAATAGCGGGAGTATCACAGATACGCAGTATTTT.

This CDR3 is CASTIGEAGGETQYF. In DNA form, the CDR3 reads TGTGCCAGCACCATCGGTGAAGCGGGCGGGGAGACCCAGTACTTC. The rearrangement joins TRBV28 to TRBJ2-5; D is perhaps TRBD2 (6 bases). CDR3 length: 15 amino acids. Germline-derived CDR1 and CDR2 are MDHEN and SYDVKM. V lost 7 bases to trimming and J lost 5 bases, with 20 bases between them.

In DNA form, the CDR3 reads TGTGCCAGCAGCCGATCGGACAGGGGGGTAGCCAAAAACATTCAGTACTTC. As protein: CASSRSDRGVAKNIQYF. The chain links TRBV12-3 or TRBV12-4 to TRBJ2-4, with TRBD1 matching over 10 bases. This CDR3 region has 17 residues. Trimming took 6 bases from V and 0 from J; bases not matched to a gene: 8.

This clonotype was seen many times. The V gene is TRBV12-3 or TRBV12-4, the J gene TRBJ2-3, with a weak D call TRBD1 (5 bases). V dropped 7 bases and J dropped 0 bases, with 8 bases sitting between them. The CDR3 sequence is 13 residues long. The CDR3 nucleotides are TGTGCCAGCACCCAGGGCAGCACAGATACGCAGTATTTT. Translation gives CASTQGSTDTQYF.

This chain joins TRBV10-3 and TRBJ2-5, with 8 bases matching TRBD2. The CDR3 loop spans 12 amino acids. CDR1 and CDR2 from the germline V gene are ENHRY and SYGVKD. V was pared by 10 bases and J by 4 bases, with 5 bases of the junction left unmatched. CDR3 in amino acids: CASGGSSETQYF. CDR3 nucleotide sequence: TGTGCCAGCGGGGGGAGTTCAGAGACCCAGTACTTC.

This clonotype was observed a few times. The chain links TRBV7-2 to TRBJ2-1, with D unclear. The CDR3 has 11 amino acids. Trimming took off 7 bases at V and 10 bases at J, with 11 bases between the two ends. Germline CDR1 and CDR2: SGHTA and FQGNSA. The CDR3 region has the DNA TGTGCCAGCACCACTCTTGGGGAGCAGTTCTTC. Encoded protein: CASTTLGEQFF. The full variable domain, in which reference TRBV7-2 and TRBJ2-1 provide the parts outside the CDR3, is GAGVSQSPSNKVTEKGKDVELRCDPISGHTALYWYRQSLGQGLEFLIYFQGNSAPDKSGLPSDRFSAERTGGSVSTLTIQRTQQEDSAVYLCASTTLGEQFFGPGTRLTVL.

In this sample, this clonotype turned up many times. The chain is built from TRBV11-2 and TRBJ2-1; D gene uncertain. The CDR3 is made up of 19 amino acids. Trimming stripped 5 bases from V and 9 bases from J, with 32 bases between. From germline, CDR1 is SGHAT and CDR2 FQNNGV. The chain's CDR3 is CASSPYTPSWRQRAGEQFF. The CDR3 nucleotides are TGTGCCAGCAGCCCCTATACCCCCTCTTGGCGGCAAAGGGCCGGTGAGCAGTTCTTC.

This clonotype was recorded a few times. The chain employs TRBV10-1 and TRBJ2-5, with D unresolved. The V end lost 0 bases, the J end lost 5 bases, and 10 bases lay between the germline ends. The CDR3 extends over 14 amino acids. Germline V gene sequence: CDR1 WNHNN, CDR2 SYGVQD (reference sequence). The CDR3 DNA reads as TGCGCCAGCAGTGAGTCGAGTCGTGGTGAGACCCAGTACTTC. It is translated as CASSESSRGETQYF.

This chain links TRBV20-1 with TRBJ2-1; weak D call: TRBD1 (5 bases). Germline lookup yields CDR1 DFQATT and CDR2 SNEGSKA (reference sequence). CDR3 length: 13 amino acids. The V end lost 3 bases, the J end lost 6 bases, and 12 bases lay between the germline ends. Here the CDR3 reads CSASSGSRNEQFF. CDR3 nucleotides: TGCAGTGCTAGTTCAGGGTCCCGCAATGAGCAGTTCTTC.

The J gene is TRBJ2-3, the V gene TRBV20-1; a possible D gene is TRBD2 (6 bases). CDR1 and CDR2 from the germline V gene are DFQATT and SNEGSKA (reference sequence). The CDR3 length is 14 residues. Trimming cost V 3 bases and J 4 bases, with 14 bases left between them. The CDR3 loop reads CSASQSSVADTQYF. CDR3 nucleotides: TGCAGTGCTAGCCAATCTAGCGTTGCAGATACGCAGTATTTT.

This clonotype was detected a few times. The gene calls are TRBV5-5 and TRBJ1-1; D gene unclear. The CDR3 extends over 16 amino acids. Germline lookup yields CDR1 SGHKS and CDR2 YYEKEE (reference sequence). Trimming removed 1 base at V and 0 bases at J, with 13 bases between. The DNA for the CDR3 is TGTGCCAGCAGCTTGTCTGAAGTTACCTTGAACACTGAAGCTTTCTTT. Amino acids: CASSLSEVTLNTEAFF.

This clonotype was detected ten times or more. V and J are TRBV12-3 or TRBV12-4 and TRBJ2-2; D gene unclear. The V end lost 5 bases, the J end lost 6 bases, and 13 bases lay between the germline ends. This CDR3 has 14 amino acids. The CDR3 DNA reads TGTGCCAGCAGTCCCCATGGACGTGCCGGGGAGCTGTTTTTT. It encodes CASSPHGRAGELFF.

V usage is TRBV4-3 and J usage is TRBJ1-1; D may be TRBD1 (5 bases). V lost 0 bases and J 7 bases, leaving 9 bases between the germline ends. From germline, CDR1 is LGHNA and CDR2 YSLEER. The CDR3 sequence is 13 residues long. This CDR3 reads CASSQDGGIEAFF. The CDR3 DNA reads TGCGCCAGCAGCCAAGATGGGGGAATTGAAGCTTTCTTT.

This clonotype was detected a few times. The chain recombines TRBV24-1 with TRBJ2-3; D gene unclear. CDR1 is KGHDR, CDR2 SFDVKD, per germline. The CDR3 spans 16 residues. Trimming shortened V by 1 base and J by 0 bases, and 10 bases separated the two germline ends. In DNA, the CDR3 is TGTGCCACCAGTGATTTTTGGAGTGCTAGCACAGATACGCAGTATTTT. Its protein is CATSDFWSASTDTQYF.